Following are 3 T cell receptor beta chains from one sample sequenced in a study of OX40 agonist ivuxolimab in advanced cancers. Only in-frame clones appear in the TCRdb table, and some are missing; sequencing was by immunoSEQ multiplex PCR. The sample lists roughly 100,000 clones; around 90% were seen once. Specimen: CD4+ or CD8+ T cells sorted from blood, collected in a trial of the OX40 agonist ivuxolimab. The receptors come from an adult with an advanced solid tumor such as melanoma, head and neck, liver or kidney cancer.

The CDR3 coding sequence is TGTGCCAGCAGCCCCGGACAGGGCAATCAGCCCCAGCATTTT. This translates into CASSPGQGNQPQHF. This sequence joins TRBV27 and TRBJ1-5, with 7 bases identical to TRBD1. In germline, CDR1 is MNHEY, CDR2 SMNVEV (reference sequence). The CDR3 covers 14 residues. The J segment lost 2 bases and the V segment lost 6 bases, leaving 4 bases of the junction unmatched.

This clone has more than one count but fewer than ten. This rearrangement joins TRBV7-2 to TRBJ1-1; 7 bases align to TRBD1. Per germline, CDR1 SGHTA and CDR2 FQGNSA. Losses at the gene ends were 8 bases for V and 6 bases for J; bases not matched to a gene: 9. The CDR3 is 13 residues long. For the CDR3, the DNA is TGTGCCAGCTGGAGGGACAGAGCCTCTGAAGCTTTCTTT. It specifies CASWRDRASEAFF.

This clone was picked up one time. The chain carries TRBV9 and TRBJ1-1, with D unclear. The germline CDR1 and CDR2 sequences are SGDLS and YYNGEE. Trimming removed 2 bases at V and 3 bases at J, with 14 bases between. The CDR3 loop spans 15 amino acids. The CDR3 DNA follows: TGTGCCAGCAGCGTCACGTCATCGGTTGACACTGAAGCTTTCTTT. Translated, it gives CASSVTSSVDTEAFF.